The rows below give T cell receptor beta chains drawn from one sample of a study of T cell responses to AZD1222 COVID-19 vaccine. Produced via immunoSEQ multiplex PCR; TCRdb's table is partial and in-frame only. The sample holds approximately 190,000 clones, more than 90% seen once. The sample in question was peripheral blood, obtained 28 days after the second dose of the MenACWY control vaccine. All receptors derive from an adult who received the MenACWY meningococcal vaccine as a control. CDR3s include the opening cysteine and the closing phenylalanine or tryptophan. Each record gives: clone size, D gene, V gene, CDR3 length, J gene, CDR3 protein, CDR3 DNA. A D gene is named only where the DNA matches it firmly. A row's size may be missing; if present it is once, few, many or a size class.

clone size: .; D gene: .; V gene: TRBV11-3; CDR3 length: 15; J gene: TRBJ1-4; CDR3 protein: CASSAGWTANEKLFF; CDR3 DNA: TGTGCCAGCAGCGCGGGGTGGACAGCTAATGAAAAACTGTTTTTT
clone size: .; D gene: TRBD1; V gene: TRBV10-3; CDR3 length: 14; J gene: TRBJ1-1; CDR3 protein: CAIRPQGENTEAFF; CDR3 DNA: TGTGCCATCAGACCGCAGGGGGAGAACACTGAAGCTTTCTTT
clone size: .; D gene: .; V gene: TRBV28; CDR3 length: 14; J gene: TRBJ1-6; CDR3 protein: CASSLRQLESPLHF; CDR3 DNA: TGTGCCAGCAGTTTGAGGCAGCTAGAGTCACCCCTCCACTTT
clone size: .; D gene: TRBD1; V gene: TRBV7-9; CDR3 length: 17; J gene: TRBJ1-6; CDR3 protein: CASSLATGVTYNSPLHF; CDR3 DNA: TGTGCCAGCAGCTTAGCCACAGGGGTGACCTATAATTCACCCCTCCACTTT
clone size: .; D gene: .; V gene: TRBV29-1; CDR3 length: 12; J gene: TRBJ2-7; CDR3 protein: CSVGGAGNEQYF; CDR3 DNA: TGCAGCGTGGGGGGGGCAGGGAACGAGCAGTACTTC
clone size: .; D gene: .; V gene: TRBV18; CDR3 length: 14; J gene: TRBJ1-2; CDR3 protein: CASSNWGAGDGYTF; CDR3 DNA: TGTGCCAGCTCAAACTGGGGAGCTGGGGATGGCTACACCTTC
clone size: few; D gene: TRBD1; V gene: TRBV25-1; CDR3 length: 14; J gene: TRBJ2-2; CDR3 protein: CASSLTGGTGELFF; CDR3 DNA: TGTGCCAGCAGCTTGACAGGGGGGACCGGGGAGCTGTTTTTT
clone size: .; D gene: .; V gene: TRBV27; CDR3 length: 17; J gene: TRBJ1-6; CDR3 protein: CASSLTPGPLDNSPLHF; CDR3 DNA: TGTGCCAGCAGTTTAACCCCAGGGCCCCTCGATAATTCACCCCTCCACTTT
clone size: .; D gene: .; V gene: TRBV12-3/TRBV12-4; CDR3 length: 13; J gene: TRBJ2-1; CDR3 protein: CASSFGGRSEQFF; CDR3 DNA: TGTGCCAGCAGTTTTGGTGGACGATCGGAGCAGTTCTTC
clone size: .; D gene: .; V gene: TRBV4-1; CDR3 length: 14; J gene: TRBJ2-3; CDR3 protein: CASSLGQWTDTQYF; CDR3 DNA: TGCGCCAGCAGCCTTGGACAGTGGACAGATACGCAGTATTTT
clone size: .; D gene: TRBD2; V gene: TRBV7-8; CDR3 length: 17; J gene: TRBJ2-1; CDR3 protein: CASSPGILAGADNEQFF; CDR3 DNA: TGTGCCAGCAGCCCGGGGATACTAGCGGGAGCGGACAATGAGCAGTTCTTC
clone size: .; D gene: TRBD1; V gene: TRBV9; CDR3 length: 16; J gene: TRBJ2-7; CDR3 protein: CASSAYPDRGVYEQYF; CDR3 DNA: TGTGCCAGCAGCGCCTACCCGGACAGGGGTGTCTACGAGCAGTACTTC
clone size: .; D gene: .; V gene: TRBV2; CDR3 length: 14; J gene: TRBJ1-6; CDR3 protein: CASTGGQGNSPLHF; CDR3 DNA: TGTGCCAGCACCGGAGGGCAGGGGAATTCACCCCTCCACTTT
clone size: .; D gene: TRBD1; V gene: TRBV9; CDR3 length: 16; J gene: TRBJ2-7; CDR3 protein: CASSVGPLTGMNEQYF; CDR3 DNA: TGTGCCAGCAGCGTAGGCCCCTTGACAGGGATGAACGAGCAGTACTTC
clone size: .; D gene: .; V gene: TRBV6-4; CDR3 length: 14; J gene: TRBJ1-4; CDR3 protein: CASSDPTGDEKLFF; CDR3 DNA: TGTGCCAGCAGTGACCCCACGGGGGATGAAAAACTGTTTTTT
clone size: .; D gene: TRBD1; V gene: TRBV3-1/TRBV3-2; CDR3 length: 14; J gene: TRBJ1-2; CDR3 protein: CASSQGQGASGYTF; CDR3 DNA: TGTGCCAGCAGCCAAGGGCAGGGGGCATCTGGCTACACCTTC
clone size: few; D gene: .; V gene: TRBV5-1; CDR3 length: 13; J gene: TRBJ2-2; CDR3 protein: CASSLEGTGELFF; CDR3 DNA: TGCGCCAGCAGCTTGGAAGGAACCGGGGAGCTGTTTTTT
clone size: .; D gene: TRBD2; V gene: TRBV30; CDR3 length: 15; J gene: TRBJ2-1; CDR3 protein: CAWSELAVALDEQFF; CDR3 DNA: TGTGCCTGGAGTGAACTAGCGGTTGCGCTCGATGAGCAGTTCTTC
clone size: .; D gene: .; V gene: TRBV10-3; CDR3 length: 14; J gene: TRBJ2-7; CDR3 protein: CAISEPGGGEEQYF; CDR3 DNA: TGTGCCATCAGTGAGCCCGGAGGGGGAGAGGAGCAGTACTTC
clone size: .; D gene: .; V gene: TRBV7-9; CDR3 length: 13; J gene: TRBJ2-2; CDR3 protein: CASSNGATGELFF; CDR3 DNA: TGTGCCAGCAGCAATGGAGCCACCGGGGAGCTGTTTTTT
clone size: .; D gene: .; V gene: TRBV10-3; CDR3 length: 15; J gene: TRBJ2-7; CDR3 protein: CATTTDRLLTYEQYF; CDR3 DNA: TGTGCCACAACCACTGACAGACTCCTAACCTACGAGCAGTACTTC
clone size: .; D gene: TRBD1; V gene: TRBV7-3; CDR3 length: 14; J gene: TRBJ1-5; CDR3 protein: CASSLTGGDQPQHF; CDR3 DNA: TGTGCCAGCAGCTTAACAGGGGGCGATCAGCCCCAGCATTTT
clone size: .; D gene: .; V gene: TRBV7-2; CDR3 length: 13; J gene: TRBJ2-5; CDR3 protein: CASSSRAQETQYF; CDR3 DNA: TGTGCCAGCAGCTCCCGGGCGCAAGAGACCCAGTACTTC
clone size: .; D gene: .; V gene: TRBV7-8; CDR3 length: 12; J gene: TRBJ2-3; CDR3 protein: CASSPHRDTQYF; CDR3 DNA: TGTGCCAGCAGCCCCCATAGAGATACGCAGTATTTT
clone size: .; D gene: .; V gene: TRBV19; CDR3 length: 15; J gene: TRBJ1-2; CDR3 protein: CASSQSAGATYGYTF; CDR3 DNA: TGTGCCAGTAGCCAAAGTGCGGGGGCTACCTATGGCTACACCTTC
clone size: .; D gene: TRBD1; V gene: TRBV28; CDR3 length: 15; J gene: TRBJ1-5; CDR3 protein: CASKSTGSFNQPQHF; CDR3 DNA: TGTGCCAGCAAATCGACAGGGAGCTTCAATCAGCCCCAGCATTTT
clone size: .; D gene: .; V gene: TRBV7-9; CDR3 length: 12; J gene: TRBJ1-6; CDR3 protein: CASSFPNSPLHF; CDR3 DNA: TGTGCCAGCAGCTTTCCTAATTCACCCCTCCACTTT
clone size: .; D gene: TRBD1; V gene: TRBV5-6; CDR3 length: 14; J gene: TRBJ1-1; CDR3 protein: CASSLTTGGTEAFF; CDR3 DNA: TGTGCCAGCAGCTTAACAACAGGGGGGACTGAAGCTTTCTTT
clone size: .; D gene: .; V gene: TRBV15; CDR3 length: 13; J gene: TRBJ2-5; CDR3 protein: CATSRGLTETQYF; CDR3 DNA: TGTGCCACCAGCAGAGGACTAACGGAGACCCAGTACTTC
clone size: .; D gene: TRBD1; V gene: TRBV27; CDR3 length: 14; J gene: TRBJ1-1; CDR3 protein: CASSSQGAGTEAFF; CDR3 DNA: TGTGCCAGCAGTTCACAGGGGGCTGGGACTGAAGCTTTCTTT
clone size: .; D gene: .; V gene: TRBV9; CDR3 length: 14; J gene: TRBJ1-6; CDR3 protein: CASSVVPAGSPLHF; CDR3 DNA: TGTGCCAGCAGCGTAGTACCGGCGGGTTCACCCCTCCACTTT
clone size: .; D gene: .; V gene: TRBV25-1; CDR3 length: 13; J gene: TRBJ2-3; CDR3 protein: CASSRGLTDTQYF; CDR3 DNA: TGTGCCAGCTCCCGGGGCCTCACAGATACGCAGTATTTT
clone size: .; D gene: .; V gene: TRBV6-5; CDR3 length: 16; J gene: TRBJ2-7; CDR3 protein: CASSYPTGGGLSEQYF; CDR3 DNA: TGTGCCAGCAGTTACCCAACCGGCGGGGGCTTGAGCGAGCAGTACTTC
clone size: .; D gene: .; V gene: TRBV19; CDR3 length: 12; J gene: TRBJ1-5; CDR3 protein: CASKRVNQPQHF; CDR3 DNA: TGTGCCAGCAAAAGGGTAAATCAGCCCCAGCATTTT
clone size: .; D gene: TRBD2; V gene: TRBV9; CDR3 length: 15; J gene: TRBJ2-2; CDR3 protein: CASSSPSGNTGELFF; CDR3 DNA: TGTGCCAGCAGTTCCCCTAGCGGGAACACCGGGGAGCTGTTTTTT
clone size: .; D gene: .; V gene: TRBV3-1/TRBV3-2; CDR3 length: 14; J gene: TRBJ1-5; CDR3 protein: CASSPRGGRQPQHF; CDR3 DNA: TGTGCCAGCAGCCCCCGTGGGGGTAGGCAGCCCCAGCATTTT
clone size: .; D gene: TRBD1; V gene: TRBV11-1; CDR3 length: 16; J gene: TRBJ2-7; CDR3 protein: CASSPGQVVLSYEQYF; CDR3 DNA: TGTGCCAGCAGCCCCGGACAGGTCGTTTTATCCTACGAGCAGTACTTC
clone size: .; D gene: TRBD2; V gene: TRBV10-3; CDR3 length: 15; J gene: TRBJ2-5; CDR3 protein: CAISESILAGETQYF; CDR3 DNA: TGTGCCATCAGTGAGTCCATCCTAGCGGGGGAGACCCAGTACTTC
clone size: .; D gene: .; V gene: TRBV3-1/TRBV3-2; CDR3 length: 15; J gene: TRBJ1-5; CDR3 protein: CASSHGVYSNQPQHF; CDR3 DNA: TGTGCCAGCAGCCATGGGGTTTATAGCAATCAGCCCCAGCATTTT
clone size: .; D gene: .; V gene: TRBV24-1; CDR3 length: 12; J gene: TRBJ1-2; CDR3 protein: CATDRNNYGYTF; CDR3 DNA: TGTGCCACCGACCGGAACAACTATGGCTACACCTTC
clone size: .; D gene: TRBD1; V gene: TRBV5-4; CDR3 length: 13; J gene: TRBJ2-7; CDR3 protein: CASRTQGAGEQYF; CDR3 DNA: TGTGCCAGCAGGACACAGGGGGCGGGAGAGCAGTACTTC
clone size: .; D gene: .; V gene: TRBV5-6; CDR3 length: 15; J gene: TRBJ1-2; CDR3 protein: CASILLRTVYYGYTF; CDR3 DNA: TGTGCCAGCATTCTCCTGCGGACGGTTTACTATGGCTACACCTTC
clone size: .; D gene: TRBD1; V gene: TRBV27; CDR3 length: 16; J gene: TRBJ1-5; CDR3 protein: CASRGQGAVVNQPQHF; CDR3 DNA: TGTGCCAGCAGGGGACAGGGGGCGGTCGTCAATCAGCCCCAGCATTTT
clone size: .; D gene: .; V gene: TRBV6-5; CDR3 length: 15; J gene: TRBJ2-6; CDR3 protein: CASSYSGTGANVLTF; CDR3 DNA: TGTGCCAGCAGTTACTCCGGGACTGGGGCCAACGTCCTGACTTTC
clone size: .; D gene: .; V gene: TRBV4-2; CDR3 length: 16; J gene: TRBJ2-2; CDR3 protein: CASSQDSSALFGELFF; CDR3 DNA: TGTGCCAGCAGCCAAGATTCCAGCGCACTCTTCGGGGAGCTGTTTTTT
clone size: .; D gene: .; V gene: TRBV3-1/TRBV3-2; CDR3 length: 16; J gene: TRBJ2-3; CDR3 protein: CASSHRWQGFTDTQYF; CDR3 DNA: TGTGCCAGCAGCCATCGCTGGCAGGGCTTCACAGATACGCAGTATTTT
clone size: .; D gene: .; V gene: TRBV29-1; CDR3 length: 13; J gene: TRBJ1-1; CDR3 protein: CSVEVGPNTEAFF; CDR3 DNA: TGCAGCGTTGAAGTGGGGCCGAACACTGAAGCTTTCTTT
clone size: .; D gene: TRBD1; V gene: TRBV15; CDR3 length: 15; J gene: TRBJ2-5; CDR3 protein: CATSRDGTGQETQYF; CDR3 DNA: TGTGCCACCAGCAGAGATGGGACAGGTCAAGAGACCCAGTACTTC
clone size: .; D gene: .; V gene: TRBV19; CDR3 length: 15; J gene: TRBJ2-2; CDR3 protein: CASSTSTGATGELFF; CDR3 DNA: TGTGCCAGTAGCACCTCGACAGGAGCCACCGGGGAGCTGTTTTTT
clone size: .; D gene: .; V gene: TRBV28; CDR3 length: 12; J gene: TRBJ1-2; CDR3 protein: CASSLRGSGYTF; CDR3 DNA: TGTGCCAGCAGTCTCAGGGGAAGTGGCTACACCTTC
clone size: .; D gene: .; V gene: TRBV13; CDR3 length: 13; J gene: TRBJ2-1; CDR3 protein: CASSPGIDGAQFF; CDR3 DNA: TGTGCCAGCAGCCCGGGGATAGACGGTGCGCAGTTCTTC
clone size: .; D gene: TRBD2; V gene: TRBV11-2; CDR3 length: 16; J gene: TRBJ2-1; CDR3 protein: CASSLTSGSSYNEQFF; CDR3 DNA: TGTGCCAGCAGCCTGACTAGCGGGAGCTCCTACAATGAGCAGTTCTTC
clone size: .; D gene: .; V gene: TRBV5-5; CDR3 length: 11; J gene: TRBJ2-7; CDR3 protein: CASSLVYEQYF; CDR3 DNA: TGTGCCAGCAGCTTGGTCTACGAGCAGTACTTC
clone size: .; D gene: .; V gene: TRBV7-6; CDR3 length: 19; J gene: TRBJ1-6; CDR3 protein: CASSLWSRDSSSYNSPLHF; CDR3 DNA: TGTGCCAGCAGCTTATGGTCTCGGGACTCTAGCTCCTATAATTCACCCCTCCACTTT
clone size: .; D gene: TRBD2; V gene: TRBV27; CDR3 length: 16; J gene: TRBJ2-3; CDR3 protein: CASRHRTSGRGDTQYF; CDR3 DNA: TGTGCCAGCAGACATAGGACTAGCGGGAGAGGAGATACGCAGTATTTT